This T cell receptor beta chain was identified in a study of blood T cell repertoires in COVID-19. Overall study context: Donors in the United States, Italy and Spain gave samples during acute or convalescent COVID-19. T cells, B-cell-depleted T cells, or PBMCs provided the cDNA or gDNA that served as material.

The authors' processing: Researchers report that nucleated cell counts were estimated from reference gene primer amplification. Assay used: immunoSEQ multiplex PCR; TCRdb lists only in-frame clones, some missing. Clone size and the V and J calls come from that table; the DNA yielded D and trimming. In the table there are around 140,000 clones, about 90% of which are singletons. Trimming pared 5 bases from V and 7 bases from J, leaving 24 bases between. Germline V gene sequence: CDR1 MNHEY, CDR2 SMNVEV (reference sequence). CDR3 length: 17 amino acids. The rearrangement uses TRBV27 and TRBJ2-1, with D maybe TRBD2 (6 bases). The sequenced sample was peripheral blood. The origin of this receptor is a man aged 60-69 years with active or convalescent COVID-19. The DNA for the CDR3 is TGTGCCAGCAGTGTCAGTAGCGGAAGACGCCTGCGGAATGAGCAGTTCTTC. It specifies CASSVSSGRRLRNEQFF.